This T cell receptor (beta chain) was profiled in a study of OX40 agonist ivuxolimab in advanced cancers. The overall study: Patients enrolled in dose escalation were diagnosed with hepatocellular carcinoma, melanoma, renal cell or head and neck cancer.

Trimming took off 0 bases at V and 12 bases at J, with 12 bases between the two ends. This CDR3 is 13 amino acids long. Germline V lookup: CDR1 MNHNS, CDR2 SASEGT. Details on this clone: Its antigen is as yet unknown.

The assay was immunoSEQ multiplex PCR, and TCRdb's table has in-frame clones only and misses some. The sample includes fewer than 85,000 clones, about 89% of them seen just once. Whole-study findings and limits: Averaged across samples, CD8+ T cells carried more expanded clones than CD4+ did.

The chain carries TRBV6-1 and TRBJ2-1, with D uncertain. The source of this sequence is an adult with an advanced solid tumor such as melanoma, head and neck, liver or kidney cancer. The source was CD4+ or CD8+ T cells sorted from blood, collected in a trial of the OX40 agonist ivuxolimab. CDR3 nucleotide sequence: TGTGCCAGCAGTGAAGCGGGTTCATCCACGCAGTTCTTC. This codes for CASSEAGSSTQFF.